The T cell receptor beta chain described here comes from a study of T cell responses to AZD1222 COVID-19 vaccine. V was shortened by 0 bases and J by 3 bases, with 12 bases between the two germline ends. This CDR3 comprises 15 residues. In germline, CDR1 is SGHRS, CDR2 YFSETQ. Overall study findings and caveats: Rises in breadth and depth of Spike-specific TCRs came after two AZD1222 doses. Possibly, clonal diversity was underestimated; donors were largely white British and included more females. Reports say nearly half of spike-specific TCRs go after unmutated variant regions. Spike-wide vaccine-associated CD4 TCRs dominated at 160-218 and 743-854.

A word on this clone: Its antigen is as yet unknown.

Data came from immunoSEQ multiplex PCR; TCRdb stores just in-frame clones and leaves some out. The data contain over 100,000 clones, over 75% of them singletons. Sequencing used peripheral blood, obtained on day 0 of AZD1222 vaccination. V gene TRBV5-1 combines with J gene TRBJ1-2, with D possibly matching TRBD1 (5 bases). The TCR comes from an adult in good health. CDR3 sequence: CASSLEAGWDYGYTF. DNA for the CDR3: TGCGCCAGCAGCTTGGAGGCAGGGTGGGACTATGGCTACACCTTC.